Listed below are T cell receptor beta chains from one sample, sequenced in a study of molecular identifiers for immune sequencing clone quantification. A single record per CDR3 protein comes from TCRdb applying MiXCR to the PCR reads. The sample records just over 40,000 distinct CDR3 sequences, 24% being singletons. Sequenced: naive CD8+ T cells from blood, with Jurkat cell RNA spiked in. All receptors derive from a human donor in good health. Some libraries in this study had Jurkat cell RNA spiked in. Each CDR3 is given with its conserved first and last residue. A D gene is named only where the DNA matches it firmly. Clone size is given for some rows only: seen once, a few or many times, or a class if the clone is expanded.

d_call clone_size j_call v_call cdr3_nt cdr3_aa
TRBD1 - TRBJ2-7 TRBV28 TGTGCCAGCAGTTTTGGACAGGGTCCCTACGAGCAGTACTTC CASSFGQGPYEQYF
- - TRBJ2-3 TRBV29-1 TGCAGCGTCGAGGATTGGAACGGTACGCAGTATTTT CSVEDWNGTQYF
- - TRBJ2-7 TRBV29-1 TGCAGCGTTGAAGCAGAATACTACGAGCAGTACTTC CSVEAEYYEQYF
- many TRBJ2-3 TRBV12-5 TGTGCTAGTGGTTTGAATTTGGGTGTGCGGTCCGGAGATACGCAGTATTTT CASGLNLGVRSGDTQYF
- many TRBJ1-1 TRBV19 TGTGCCAGTAGTTGGGGAGGATGGGCTTTCTTT CASSWGGWAFF
TRBD1 many TRBJ2-3 TRBV7-9 TGTGCCAGCAGCTCAGGACAGGACACAGATACGCAGTATTTT CASSSGQDTDTQYF
- - TRBJ2-3 TRBV5-1 TGCGCCAGCAGCTTTACAGGTTTCCCCACAGATACGCAGTATTTT CASSFTGFPTDTQYF
- many TRBJ2-7 TRBV4-3 TGCGCCAGCGGCCAAGATCTGGGCGTGGCCGAGCAGTACTTC CASGQDLGVAEQYF
- many TRBJ2-3 TRBV27 TGTGCCAGCAGCACTTATAGCACAGATACGCAGTATTTT CASSTYSTDTQYF
TRBD1 many TRBJ1-1 TRBV20-1 TGCAGTGAGACAGGGTACACTGAAGCTTTCTTT CSETGYTEAFF
TRBD2 many TRBJ2-1 TRBV7-2 TGTGCCAGCAGCTCCCCGGCGGGAGAACTAGCGGGGGTTTTTTCCTACAATGAGCAGTTCTTC CASSSPAGELAGVFSYNEQFF
- many TRBJ2-2 TRBV7-8 TGTGCCAGCAGCCCCCAGGTAACACGGACCGGGGAGCTGTTTTTT CASSPQVTRTGELFF
- - TRBJ2-5 TRBV15 TGTGCCACCAGTCCACTCGAGGAGGAGACCCAGTACTTC CATSPLEEETQYF
TRBD2 - TRBJ2-3 TRBV6-2/TRBV6-3 TGTGCCAGCAGTCCACTTAGCGGGGTGAGCACAGATACGCAGTATTTT CASSPLSGVSTDTQYF
- many TRBJ1-1 TRBV5-1 TGCGCCAGCAGCGTCTTAGAATGGGGGGGCACTGAAGCTTTCTTT CASSVLEWGGTEAFF
- many TRBJ1-1 TRBV3-1 TGTGCCAGCAGCCAAGTGGATGAGGGCCTCCGCGCTGAAGCTTTCTTT CASSQVDEGLRAEAFF
- many TRBJ2-7 TRBV5-8 TGTGCCAGCAGCTTTAGGGGGTCGCGCTACGAGCAGTACTTC CASSFRGSRYEQYF
- - TRBJ2-1 TRBV7-3 TGTGCCAGCAGCTTATACGACAATGGGCAGTTCTTC CASSLYDNGQFF
TRBD2 - TRBJ2-1 TRBV27 TGTGCCAGCAAGGGCGGGAGGGCGCGTGATGAGCAGTTCTTC CASKGGRARDEQFF
- many TRBJ1-5 TRBV6-2/TRBV6-3 TGTGCCAGCAGTTACCGGAGGTTAAATCAGCCCCAGCATTTT CASSYRRLNQPQHF
- - TRBJ2-7 TRBV9 TGTGCCAGCGAGGGAGCGGTCGAGCAGTACTTC CASEGAVEQYF
- many TRBJ2-3 TRBV4-1 TGCGCCAGCAGCCAAAGCTCCGGCGCAGATACGCAGTATTTT CASSQSSGADTQYF
- few TRBJ2-1 TRBV27 TGTGCCAGCAGTTTATTCAAATACAATGAGCAGTTCTTC CASSLFKYNEQFF
TRBD2 many TRBJ2-3 TRBV6-1 TGTGCCAGCAGTGAAACTGGACTAGCGCCTTTGACAGATACGCAGTATTTT CASSETGLAPLTDTQYF
- few TRBJ2-1 TRBV19 TGTGCCAGTAGTATTGGACACCTCAATGAGCAGTTCTTC CASSIGHLNEQFF
- few TRBJ2-1 TRBV19 TGTGCCAGTAGTATGGGTCAGGGGCCCTACAATGAGCAGTTCTTC CASSMGQGPYNEQFF
- many TRBJ1-1 TRBV19 TGTGCCAGTAGTATCGGGACCGCGGCGGGCACTGAAGCTTTCTTT CASSIGTAAGTEAFF
- - TRBJ2-3 TRBV19 TGTGCCAGTAGTCGTTCCGGGAGTAAGGGGGACGCGCAGTATTTT CASSRSGSKGDAQYF
- many TRBJ2-3 TRBV12-3/TRBV12-4 TGTGCCAGCAGCCCCAGCTACTTTGGGGTCACAGATACGCAGTATTTT CASSPSYFGVTDTQYF
- many TRBJ1-2 TRBV2 TGTGCCAGCAGACCCCCCACAGGGATCTATGGCTACACCTTC CASRPPTGIYGYTF
TRBD1 - TRBJ1-1 TRBV5-3 TGTGCCAGCAGCTCAGGGGGATTGTATCCCGAGGGCACTGAAGCTTTCTTT CASSSGGLYPEGTEAFF
TRBD2 - TRBJ2-1 TRBV19 TGTGCCAGTAGTATGGGGGGGAATGAGCAGTTCTTC CASSMGGNEQFF
- - TRBJ1-2 TRBV9 TGTGCCAGCAGCGTAACCAGCGGGATCGACTATGGCTGCACCTTC CASSVTSGIDYGCTF
- - TRBJ2-3 TRBV9 TGTGCCAGCAGCACAAACACAGATACGCAGTATTTT CASSTNTDTQYF
- medium-sized TRBJ2-3 TRBV14 TGTGCCAGCAGCCAAGCTGGGGGGCAAGACACAGATACGCAGTATTTT CASSQAGGQDTDTQYF
- many TRBJ1-6 TRBV29-1 TGCAGCGCAGAGGCCTATTCACCCCTCCACTTT CSAEAYSPLHF
- once TRBJ2-2 TRBV5-1 TGCGCCAGCAGCTTGTGGCCGGGGGGCACCGGGGGGCGGTTTTTT CASSLWPGGTGGRFF
TRBD1 - TRBJ2-1 TRBV5-1 TGCGCCAGCAGCTTGTATACAGGGGCCTACAATGAGCAGTTCTTC CASSLYTGAYNEQFF
- many TRBJ2-4 TRBV4-1 TGCGCCAGCAGCCAAGTTATGGACGCTGTGGAGTACTTC CASSQVMDAVEYF
- many TRBJ1-4 TRBV4-1 TGCGCCAGCAGCCAAGATGAGGTCCTGACGCCGAATGAAAAACTGTTTTTT CASSQDEVLTPNEKLFF
- - TRBJ2-3 TRBV19 TGTGCCAGTAGTCCCTGGGGCGGAACTGGCGATACGCAGTATTTT CASSPWGGTGDTQYF
- - TRBJ2-1 TRBV19 TGTGCCAGTAGTATGGTTCAGGGCAATGAGCAGTTCTTC CASSMVQGNEQFF
- few TRBJ2-2 TRBV11-2 TGTGCCAGCAGAACCCTCGGACCCAACACCGGGGAGCTGTTTTTT CASRTLGPNTGELFF
- - TRBJ2-4 TRBV6-1 TGTGCCAGCAGTTACAGTCGAGGTAGCAAAAACATTCAGTACTTC CASSYSRGSKNIQYF
- many TRBJ1-1 TRBV6-1 TGTGCCAGCAGTGAAGCTGCGGGTAGGACTGAAGCTTTCTTT CASSEAAGRTEAFF
- many TRBJ1-5 TRBV7-6 TGTGCCAGCAGCTTAGGTGGGTCTGTGAGCAATCAGCCCCAGCATTTT CASSLGGSVSNQPQHF
- - TRBJ1-4 TRBV7-9 TGTGCCAGCAGCTCAGCTTCAGCCACAACTAATGAAAAACTGTTTTTT CASSSASATTNEKLFF
TRBD2 - TRBJ2-5 TRBV7-2 TGTGCCAGCAGATACGGGACTAGCGGGGGGGGCGTCCAAGAAACCCAGTACTTC CASRYGTSGGGVQETQYF
- medium-sized TRBJ2-3 TRBV7-9 TGTGCCAACGAACAGGATACGCAGTATTTT CANEQDTQYF
- - TRBJ2-7 TRBV12-3/TRBV12-4 TGTGCCAGCAGTTGTCATAGGCGGGTGTTGTGCTTC CASSCHRRVLCF
TRBD1 - TRBJ2-3 TRBV19 TGTGCCAGTAGTATTTGGACAGGGGGCGCAGATACGCAGTATTTT CASSIWTGGADTQYF
- many TRBJ2-3 TRBV27 TGTGCCAGCAGTTTATATTTGGCGGGCACAGATACGCAGTATTTT CASSLYLAGTDTQYF
- - TRBJ2-1 TRBV4-3 TGCGCCAGCAGCCACGCTGGAGGGGCTTACAATGAGCAGTTCTTC CASSHAGGAYNEQFF
- many TRBJ2-3 TRBV27 TGTGCCAGCAGTTTATTGTCAGCCGTTTACACAGATACGCAGTATTTT CASSLLSAVYTDTQYF
- many TRBJ1-4 TRBV5-1 TGCGCCAGCAGCCGAAACCCCCCCGCGGGGGCGAGGGCCGGTTTAGGAAATGAAAAACTGTTTTTT CASSRNPPAGARAGLGNEKLFF
- - TRBJ1-1 TRBV28 TGTGCCAGCAGTTTAATCGGACAGCTTGAAGCTTTCTTT CASSLIGQLEAFF
- many TRBJ2-7 TRBV30 TGTGCCTGGAGTGTTGCTTGGGGTAGGGAAGCCTACGAGCAGTACTTC CAWSVAWGREAYEQYF
- many TRBJ2-3 TRBV5-1 TGCGCCAGCAGCTTGGCCGGCGTAGAAACTAGCACAGATACGCAGTATTTT CASSLAGVETSTDTQYF
- - TRBJ1-1 TRBV7-2 TGTGCCAGCAGCTTAGCGACCGGGACTGAAGCTTTCTTT CASSLATGTEAFF
- few TRBJ2-7 TRBV28 TGTGCCAGCAGTTCAGGATACGAGCAGTACTTC CASSSGYEQYF